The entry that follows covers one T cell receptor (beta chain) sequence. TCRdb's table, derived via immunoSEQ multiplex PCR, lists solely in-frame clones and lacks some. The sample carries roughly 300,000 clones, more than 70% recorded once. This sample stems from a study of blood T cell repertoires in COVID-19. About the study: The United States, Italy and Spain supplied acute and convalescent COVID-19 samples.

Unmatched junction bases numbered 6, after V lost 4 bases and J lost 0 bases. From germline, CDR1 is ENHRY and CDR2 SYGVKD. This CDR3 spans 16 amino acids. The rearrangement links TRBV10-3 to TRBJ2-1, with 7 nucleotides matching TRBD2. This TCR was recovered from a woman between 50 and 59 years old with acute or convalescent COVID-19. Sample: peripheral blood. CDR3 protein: CAISGGGTSSYNEQFF. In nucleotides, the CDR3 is TGTGCCATCAGTGGGGGAGGGACGAGCTCCTACAATGAGCAGTTCTTC.